Presented here are 20 T cell receptor beta chains from one specimen sequenced in a study of blood T cell repertoires in COVID-19. TCRdb's copy holds only in-frame clones and misses some; the assay was immunoSEQ multiplex PCR. The data show some 200,000 clones, 87% seen once. The sequenced sample was PBMCs or T cells enriched from blood (not recorded which). These TCRs come from a woman aged 25 to 45 who had recovered from COVID-19.

This clone occurred a few times. The genes are TRBV12-5 and TRBJ1-5; TRBD1 matches at 7 bases. The CDR3 runs to 16 residues. Germline CDR1 LGHNT, CDR2 FRNRAP. Trimming at V came to 3 bases and at J to 1 base, leaving 6 bases not matched to a gene. This CDR3 is CASGFKGAGSNQPQHF. Written as DNA, the CDR3 is TGTGCTAGTGGTTTTAAGGGGGCGGGAAGCAATCAGCCCCAGCATTTT.

This chain uses TRBV4-1 with TRBJ2-1; TRBD1 matches 8 bases. The CDR3 is made up of 15 amino acids. In germline, CDR1 is MGHRA, CDR2 YSYEKL. The V segment lost 6 bases and the J segment 0 bases; nucleotides outside the gene matches: 4. The CDR3 DNA sequence: TGCGCCAGCAGTCCAGGACAGGGCTCCTACAATGAGCAGTTCTTC. As protein: CASSPGQGSYNEQFF.

This chain connects TRBV5-6 to TRBJ2-5; tentatively, D is TRBD1 (7 bases). Germline-derived CDR1 and CDR2 are SGHDT and YYEEEE. The CDR3 totals 16 residues. Trimming pared 5 bases from V and 4 bases from J, leaving 21 bases between. The CDR3 sequence is CASRGGRGLSVETQYF. The CDR3 DNA sequence: TGTGCCAGCAGGGGAGGCAGGGGGTTGAGCGTAGAGACCCAGTACTTC. Combining the CDR3 with reference TRBV5-6 and TRBJ2-5 gives the whole variable domain DAGVTQSPTHLIKTRGQQVTLRCSPKSGHDTVSWYQQALGQGPQFIFQYYEEEERQRGNFPDRFSGHQFPNYSSELNVNALLLGDSALYLCASRGGRGLSVETQYFGPGTRLLVL.

The V gene is TRBV7-9, the J gene TRBJ2-7; no clear D gene. CDR3 length equals 13 residues. Between the trimmed V and J ends, which lost 1 base and 0 bases, there was a span of 4 bases. Germline V gene data show CDR1 as SEHNR and CDR2 as FQNEAQ (reference sequence). The CDR3 region is CASSLVISYEQYF. DNA of the CDR3: TGTGCCAGCAGCTTAGTAATCTCCTACGAGCAGTACTTC. Full variable domain (outside the CDR3, taken from reference TRBV7-9 and TRBJ2-7): DTGVSQNPRHKITKRGQNVTFRCDPISEHNRLYWYRQTLGQGPEFLTYFQNEAQLEKSRLLSDRFSAERPKGSFSTLEIQRTEQGDSAMYLCASSLVISYEQYFGPGTRLTVT.

The V call is TRBV7-8, the J call TRBJ2-1; 10 bases map to TRBD2. CDR1 and CDR2 from the germline V gene are SGHVS and FQNEAQ. The CDR3 has 15 residues. V dropped 3 bases and J dropped 2; count of bases not matched to a gene: 1. The CDR3: CASSFGLAAYNEQFF. The CDR3 DNA follows: TGTGCCAGCAGCTTTGGACTAGCGGCCTACAATGAGCAGTTCTTC.

This clone occurred a few times. The J gene is TRBJ1-5, the V gene TRBV10-3; 8 bases align to TRBD1. Germline values: CDR1 ENHRY, CDR2 SYGVKD. The CDR3 spans 15 residues. The ends lost 2 bases at V and 3 bases at J; junction bases unmatched: 3. The CDR3 loop reads CAISEDRGPNQPQHF. CDR3 nucleotide sequence: TGTGCCATCAGTGAGGACAGGGGACCCAATCAGCCCCAGCATTTT.

In its sample, this clone was seen once. The chain links TRBV30 to TRBJ1-3, with a weak D call TRBD1 (5 bases). The germline V gene has CDR1 GTSNPN and CDR2 SVGIG (reference sequence). CDR3 length: 15 residues. V was trimmed by 2 bases and J by 3 bases, leaving 14 bases between them. CDR3 residues: CAWSFSGHNGNTIYF. CDR3 nucleotide sequence: TGTGCCTGGAGTTTTTCAGGACACAATGGAAACACCATATATTTT.

The rearrangement links TRBV20-1 to TRBJ2-1, with D perhaps matching TRBD2 (5 bases). V was trimmed by 3 bases and J by 10 bases, leaving 13 bases between them. CDR1 DFQATT and CDR2 SNEGSKA come from the germline V gene (reference sequence). The CDR3 length is 12 residues. CDR3 sequence: CSASSYREEQFF. The CDR3, as DNA: TGCAGTGCTAGTTCCTATAGGGAGGAGCAGTTCTTC.

The chain recombines TRBV15 with TRBJ1-6, with a possible D match to TRBD1 (6 bases). Germline assignment: CDR1 LNHNV and CDR2 YYDKDF (reference sequence). Trimming removed 4 bases at V and 4 bases at J, with 14 bases between. The CDR3 has 16 amino acids. As DNA, the CDR3 is TGTGCCACCAGCACCGGACAGTTAGCTTATAATTCACCCCTCCACTTT. It yields the protein CATSTGQLAYNSPLHF.

The chain combines TRBV19 with TRBJ1-4; no firm D call. Germline V lookup: CDR1 LNHDA, CDR2 SQIVND (reference sequence). The CDR3 is made up of 14 amino acids. Deletions cut 2 bases from V and 8 bases from J, with 12 bases between. This chain's CDR3 is CASSIKRNGEKLFF. CDR3 bases: TGTGCCAGTAGTATAAAGCGAAATGGGGAAAAACTGTTTTTT.

The genes are TRBV10-3 and TRBJ1-3, with D uncertain. The CDR3 has 15 residues. The ends were cut back, 2 bases at V and 0 bases at J, with 8 bases in the middle. The germline gives CDR1 ENHRY, CDR2 SYGVKD. CDR3 nucleotide sequence: TGTGCCATCAGTGAGGGGCAGCACTCTGGAAACACCATATATTTT. Residues: CAISEGQHSGNTIYF.

The chain carries TRBV7-3 and TRBJ2-1; D perhaps matches TRBD1 (5 bases). The germline V gene has CDR1 SGHTA and CDR2 FQGTGA. The CDR3 has 13 residues. Trimming took off 0 bases at V and 5 bases at J, with 5 bases between the two ends. This chain's CDR3 is CASSLTGHNEQFF. CDR3 sequence (DNA): TGTGCCAGCAGCTTAACGGGGCACAATGAGCAGTTCTTC.

Here the CDR3 reads CASSPGGSYEQYF. CDR3 nucleotides: TGTGCCAGCAGTCCGGGAGGCTCCTACGAGCAGTACTTC. The chain employs TRBV6-2 or TRBV6-3 and TRBJ2-7, with 7 bases lining up with TRBD2. The CDR3 extends over 13 amino acids. The germline gives CDR1 MNHEY, CDR2 SVGEGT. J gave up 0 bases and V 5 bases, and 1 base lay outside the gene matches.

V gene TRBV7-3 combines with J gene TRBJ1-1; D might be TRBD1 (5 bases). The CDR3 spans 15 residues. V shed 1 base and J shed 7 bases, with 16 bases lying between them. CDR1 is SGHTA and CDR2 is FQGTGA in the germline V gene. In DNA, the CDR3 is TGTGCCAGCAGCTTAAATGGACAAGAGGATAGTGAAGCTTTCTTT. It specifies CASSLNGQEDSEAFF.

The genes are TRBV19 and TRBJ2-5; TRBD1 agrees at 8 bases. Losses at the gene ends were 4 bases for V and 1 base for J; bases not matched to a gene: 11. This CDR3 is built from 17 residues. Germline lookup yields CDR1 LNHDA and CDR2 SQIVND (reference sequence). The CDR3 spells CASSTLDQGASQETQYF. The CDR3 DNA reads as TGTGCCAGTAGTACGTTGGATCAGGGGGCGAGCCAAGAGACCCAGTACTTC.

The chain couples TRBV4-1 to TRBJ2-7; 11 nucleotides match TRBD1. The CDR3 runs to 15 residues. Germline-derived CDR1 and CDR2 are MGHRA and YSYEKL. V dropped 5 bases and J dropped 6; count of bases not matched to a gene: 9. CDR3 residues: CASSTGGQGATEQYF. The CDR3 coding sequence is TGCGCCAGCAGCACGGGCGGACAGGGGGCGACCGAGCAGTACTTC.

This clone was observed a few times. The V and J genes are TRBV5-6 and TRBJ1-6; 7 bases are shared with TRBD1. Trimming removed 0 bases from V and 7 bases from J; junction bases left unmatched: 7. CDR3 length equals 16 residues. Germline lookup yields CDR1 SGHDT and CDR2 YYEEEE. Written as DNA, the CDR3 is TGTGCCAGCAGCTTGGGGCCCAACAGGGGCAATTCACCCCTCCACTTT. It yields the protein CASSLGPNRGNSPLHF.

J is TRBJ1-6 and V is TRBV6-4; no reliable D call. Germline CDR1 and CDR2: MRHNA and SNTAGT. Trimming stripped 2 bases from V and 8 bases from J, with 7 bases between. The CDR3 is 13 amino acids. As DNA, the CDR3 is TGTGCCAGCAGTGACGGGCGGGATTCACCCCTCCACTTT. This encodes CASSDGRDSPLHF.

This sequence joins TRBV5-1 and TRBJ2-5, with TRBD2 as a possible D gene (6 bases). Trimming pared 4 bases from V and 2 bases from J, leaving 12 bases between. Germline CDR1 reads SGHRS; CDR2 reads YFSETQ. There are 14 residues in the CDR3. The CDR3 sequence is CASSGGVGQETQYF. The CDR3 nucleotides are TGCGCCAGCAGCGGAGGGGTTGGGCAAGAGACCCAGTACTTC. The full variable domain, with the rest looked up from reference TRBV5-1 and TRBJ2-5, is KAGVTQTPRYLIKTRGQQVTLSCSPISGHRSVSWYQQTPGQGLQFLFEYFSETQRNKGNFPGRFSGRQFSNSRSEMNVSTLELGDSALYLCASSGGVGQETQYFGPGTRLLVL.

The chain uses TRBV4-3 and TRBJ1-2; D call uncertain. The CDR3 contains 13 residues. Trimming left V 7 bases short and J 0 bases short, with 9 bases between. Germline lookup yields CDR1 LGHNA and CDR2 YSLEER. Here the CDR3 DNA reads TGCGCCAGCACATCAACAGCTAACTATGGCTACACCTTC. It translates to CASTSTANYGYTF.